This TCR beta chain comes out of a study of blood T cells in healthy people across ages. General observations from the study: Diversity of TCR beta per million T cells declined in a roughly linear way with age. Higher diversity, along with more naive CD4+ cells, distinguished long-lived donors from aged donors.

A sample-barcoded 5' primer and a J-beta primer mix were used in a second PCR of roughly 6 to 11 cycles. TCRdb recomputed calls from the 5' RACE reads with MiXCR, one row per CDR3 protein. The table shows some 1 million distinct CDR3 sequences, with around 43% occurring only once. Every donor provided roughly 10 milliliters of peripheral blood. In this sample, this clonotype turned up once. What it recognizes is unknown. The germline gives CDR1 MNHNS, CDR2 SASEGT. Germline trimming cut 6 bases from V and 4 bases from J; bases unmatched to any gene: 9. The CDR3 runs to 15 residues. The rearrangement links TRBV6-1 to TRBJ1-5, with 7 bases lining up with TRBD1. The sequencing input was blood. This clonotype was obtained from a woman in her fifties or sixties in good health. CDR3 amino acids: CASRDRLEPNQPQHF. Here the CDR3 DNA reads TGTGCCAGCAGGGACAGGCTGGAACCGAATCAGCCCCAGCATTTT.